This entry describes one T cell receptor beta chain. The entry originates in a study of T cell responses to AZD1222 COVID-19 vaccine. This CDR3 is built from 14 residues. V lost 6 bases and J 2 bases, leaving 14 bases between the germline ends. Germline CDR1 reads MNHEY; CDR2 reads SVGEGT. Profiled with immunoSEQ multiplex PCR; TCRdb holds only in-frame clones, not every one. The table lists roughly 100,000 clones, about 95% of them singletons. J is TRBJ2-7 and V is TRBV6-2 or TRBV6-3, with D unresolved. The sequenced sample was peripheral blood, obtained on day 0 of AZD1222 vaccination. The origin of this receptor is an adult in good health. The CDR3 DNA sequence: TGTGCCAGCAGCCAAAGGGTTACGGCCTACGAGCAGTACTTC. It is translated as CASSQRVTAYEQYF.